Following are 14 T cell receptor beta chains from one sample sequenced in a study of blood T cells in healthy people across ages. Through a sample-barcoded 5' primer and a J-beta primer mix, a second PCR was run for about 7 to 12 cycles. TCRdb redid the calling of the 5' RACE reads with MiXCR, one entry per CDR3 protein. Of some 1.5 million distinct CDR3 sequences listed, roughly 27% are singletons. The material sequenced was blood. The receptors stem from a woman under 40 in good health.

There are many counts of this clonotype. This chain uses TRBV9 with TRBJ1-2; 9 bases line up with TRBD1. Losses at the gene ends were 1 base for V and 8 bases for J; bases not matched to a gene: 3. CDR3 length equals 13 residues. CDR1 and CDR2 (germline): SGDLS, YYNGEE. The CDR3 loop is CASSVTGGAGYTF. CDR3 nucleotide sequence: TGTGCCAGCAGCGTAACAGGGGGCGCGGGCTACACCTTC.

This clonotype has just a few counts. J is TRBJ2-3 and V is TRBV12-3 or TRBV12-4, with 10 bases aligning to TRBD2. The CDR3 contains 14 residues. J was trimmed by 6 bases and V by 7 bases; bases with no gene match: 7. The CDR3 sequence is CASMKRGGSDTQYF. In DNA, the CDR3 is TGTGCCAGCATGAAGCGGGGGGGCTCCGATACGCAGTATTTT.

This clonotype was counted a few times. The chain is built from TRBV6-5 and TRBJ2-7; D possibly corresponds to TRBD1 (5 bases). The CDR3 loop spans 14 amino acids. V was cut by 4 bases and J by 2 bases, with 12 bases left in between. Germline V gene lookup returns CDR1 MNHEY and CDR2 SVGAGI. The CDR3 DNA follows: TGTGCCAGCAGTTCCCTAGGGGCCACCTACGAGCAGTACTTC. Encoded protein: CASSSLGATYEQYF.

This clonotype was counted a few times. V gene TRBV3-1 combines with J gene TRBJ1-2; maybe TRBD1 (5 bases). V lost 4 bases and J 7 bases, leaving 19 bases between the germline ends. The germline V gene has CDR1 LGHDT and CDR2 YNNKEL (reference sequence). This CDR3 is built from 15 residues. Here the CDR3 DNA reads TGTGCCAGCAGCCCCTTTGGGACGTCCACCCCTGGCTACACCTTC. Translated: CASSPFGTSTPGYTF.

The chain couples TRBV5-8 to TRBJ2-2, with D tentatively TRBD2 (6 bases). Per the germline V gene, CDR1 is SGHTS and CDR2 is YDEGEE. The CDR3 is 16 amino acids. V was pared by 4 bases and J by 1 base, with 14 bases between. CDR3 in amino acids: CASSPWLAQNTGELFF. As DNA, the CDR3 is TGTGCCAGCAGCCCGTGGCTAGCGCAGAACACCGGGGAGCTGTTTTTT.

The sample holds one count of this clonotype. The chain uses TRBV29-1 and TRBJ2-3; the D gene could be TRBD1 or TRBD2 (5 bases each). Trimming shortened V by 5 bases and J by 10 bases, and 16 bases separated the two germline ends. From germline, CDR1 is SQVTM and CDR2 ANQGSEA. This CDR3 has 12 residues. The CDR3 DNA sequence: TGCAGCGTTTGGGTGGGGGTGGATGCGCAGTATTTT. Protein product: CSVWVGVDAQYF.

This clonotype has just one count. This may be a read error, as it is one base from a much larger clone. The chain is built from TRBV10-3 and TRBJ2-1; D remains unclear. Deletions cut 3 bases from V and 7 bases from J, with 10 bases between. The CDR3 runs to 13 residues. Germline V CDR1 and CDR2: ENHRY, SYGVKD. The CDR3 reads CAISDLEPNEQFF. In DNA form, the CDR3 reads TGTGCCATCAGTGACTTAGAGCCAAATGAGCAGTTCTTC.

There are many counts of this clonotype. The rearrangement links TRBV7-6 to TRBJ2-6; D gene unclear. The CDR3 extends over 17 amino acids. V shed 1 base and J shed 0 bases, with 10 bases lying between them. Germline CDR1 SGHVS, CDR2 FNYEAQ. The chain's CDR3 is CASSLELSYSGANVLTF. In DNA form, the CDR3 reads TGTGCCAGCAGCTTAGAGCTATCGTACTCTGGGGCCAACGTCCTGACTTTC.

V usage is TRBV27 and J usage is TRBJ1-1, with 8 bases fitting TRBD1. The trim removed 5 bases at V and 6 bases at J, leaving 8 bases unmatched. In germline, CDR1 is MNHEY, CDR2 SMNVEV (reference sequence). The CDR3 extends over 14 amino acids. The CDR3 spells CASSARTGRPEAFF. In nucleotides, the CDR3 is TGTGCCAGCAGTGCCCGGACAGGGAGGCCTGAAGCTTTCTTT.

V usage is TRBV4-1 and J usage is TRBJ2-3; the match to TRBD1 covers 8 bases. Unmatched junction bases numbered 6, after V lost 1 base and J lost 6 bases. Germline assignment: CDR1 MGHRA and CDR2 YSYEKL. The CDR3 loop spans 15 amino acids. The CDR3 DNA sequence: TGCGCCAGCAGCCAAGGGGCAGGGGGCTTTGATACGCAGTATTTT. Translation: CASSQGAGGFDTQYF.

The chain links TRBV7-2 to TRBJ1-2; 7 bases match TRBD1. V was pared by 0 bases and J by 8 bases, with 12 bases of the junction left unmatched. Germline CDR1 reads SGHTA; CDR2 reads FQGNSA. CDR3 length: 16 residues. CDR3 protein: CASSLAFDRTGGGYTF. The CDR3 DNA reads TGTGCCAGCAGCTTAGCGTTCGATCGGACAGGAGGGGGCTACACCTTC.

The sample holds a few counts of this clonotype. V gene TRBV18 combines with J gene TRBJ2-1; D not certain. In germline, CDR1 is KGHSH, CDR2 LQKENI. This CDR3 region has 16 residues. Trimming removed 4 bases at V and 6 bases at J, with 19 bases between. CDR3 DNA: TGTGCCAGCTCACTTAGAGAGGAATTTCGGGTCAATGAGCAGTTCTTC. The encoded protein is CASSLREEFRVNEQFF.

CDR3 sequence reads: CASSIRQGTSSPLHF. The CDR3 nucleotides are TGTGCCAGCAGTATCCGACAGGGTACTAGTTCACCCCTCCACTTT. The chain combines TRBV12-3 or TRBV12-4 with TRBJ1-6; TRBD1 aligns across 7 bases. This CDR3 is built from 15 residues. After removal of 5 bases from V and 9 bases from J, the junction contained 10 bases not matched to a gene.

This chain links TRBV2 with TRBJ2-1; 8 nucleotides align to TRBD1. Germline V gives CDR1 SNHLY, CDR2 FYNNEI. The CDR3 spans 14 residues. Trimming took 8 bases from V and 3 from J; bases not matched to a gene: 6. In DNA form, the CDR3 reads TGTGCCAGCGGTGGGACAGGAAACTACAATGAGCAGTTCTTC. Its protein is CASGGTGNYNEQFF.